The 18 T cell receptor beta chains below come from one sample, sequenced in a study of preoperative IRX-2 immunotherapy in early breast cancer. The method was immunoSEQ multiplex PCR; TCRdb's version includes in-frame clones alone and lacks a portion of them. The sample contains about 43,000 clones, roughly 94% of which appear only once. As to treatment: preoperative locoregional IRX-2 cytokine immunotherapy. The specimen comprised tumor tissue, sampled after IRX-2 immunotherapy. Receptors originate from a human donor with breast cancer.

The rearrangement joins TRBV7-3 to TRBJ2-3, with 9 positions matching TRBD2. Per germline, CDR1 SGHTA and CDR2 FQGTGA. The CDR3 totals 17 residues. Trimming at V came to 2 bases and at J to 6 bases, leaving 12 bases not matched to a gene. The CDR3 spells CASSLRTPSGVTDTQYF. For the CDR3, the DNA is TGTGCCAGCAGCTTACGGACCCCTAGCGGGGTAACGGATACGCAGTATTTT.

This clone was seen more than once but under ten times. V gene TRBV5-1 combines with J gene TRBJ2-3; 7 nucleotides match TRBD2. CDR1 is SGHRS and CDR2 is YFSETQ in the germline V gene. This CDR3 comprises 15 residues. V was clipped by 2 bases and J by 5 bases; unmatched bases: 8. Here the CDR3 DNA reads TGCGCCAGCAGCTTTTCTAGCGGTACGGGAGATACGCAGTATTTT. This gives the protein CASSFSSGTGDTQYF.

The CDR3 coding sequence is TGTGCCAGCCGTAAAAGCCAGCGGGAGATTCCAGATACGCAGTATTTT. Its protein is CASRKSQREIPDTQYF. The chain employs TRBV6-6 and TRBJ2-3, with 8 bases lining up with TRBD2. V lost 8 bases, J lost 4 bases, and 14 bases stayed unmatched. The CDR3 runs to 16 residues. Per the germline V gene, CDR1 is MNHNY and CDR2 is SVGAGI (reference sequence).

The rearrangement links TRBV28 to TRBJ2-2; 8 bases agree with TRBD2. In germline, CDR1 is MDHEN, CDR2 SYDVKM. The CDR3 contains 18 residues. Trimming removed 6 bases from V and 0 bases from J; junction bases left unmatched: 12. The DNA of the CDR3 is TGTGCCAGCAGAATACGGTACAAGCGGGGGACGAACACCGGGGAGCTGTTTTTT. Protein: CASRIRYKRGTNTGELFF.

Written as DNA, the CDR3 is TGTGCCAGCACTAGTCAAGGGGTCAAGGAGCAGTTCTTC. Amino acid sequence: CASTSQGVKEQFF. The gene calls are TRBV2 and TRBJ2-1; D may be TRBD1 (5 bases). The CDR3 loop spans 13 amino acids. The V and J ends lost 7 bases and 10 bases respectively, with 17 bases between them. Germline V gives CDR1 SNHLY, CDR2 FYNNEI.

The chain couples TRBV4-1 to TRBJ2-2, with D possibly TRBD2 on 6 matching bases. Germline V gene data show CDR1 as MGHRA and CDR2 as YSYEKL. There are 17 residues in the CDR3. The V end lost 2 bases, the J end lost 3 bases, and 16 bases lay between the germline ends. CDR3 sequence (DNA): TGCGCCAGCAGCCAACCCATCGGCGGGGCGGACACCGGGGAGCTGTTTTTT. Its translation is CASSQPIGGADTGELFF.

The rearrangement links TRBV5-4 to TRBJ2-2, with TRBD1 identical over 8 bases. The CDR3 length is 15 residues. CDR1 and CDR2 (germline): SGHNT, YYREEE (reference sequence). V lost 5 bases to trimming and J lost 4 bases; unmatched junction nucleotides: 7. In DNA, the CDR3 is TGTGCCAGCAGAGCTGACAGGGGACTCACCGGGGAGCTGTTTTTT. This codes for CASRADRGLTGELFF. Combining the CDR3 with reference TRBV5-4 and TRBJ2-2 gives the whole variable domain ETGVTQSPTHLIKTRGQQVTLRCSSQSGHNTVSWYQQALGQGPQFIFQYYREEENGRGNFPPRFSGLQFPNYSSELNVNALELDDSALYLCASRADRGLTGELFFGEGSRLTVL.

The chain has TRBV29-1 and TRBJ2-7; no clear D. Trimming stripped 0 bases from V and 4 bases from J, with 13 bases between. In germline, CDR1 is SQVTM, CDR2 ANQGSEA. The CDR3 spans 14 residues. The CDR3 spells CSVEDRAGRYEQYF. The CDR3 DNA sequence: TGCAGCGTTGAAGATCGGGCAGGAAGGTACGAGCAGTACTTC.

V is TRBV4-1 and J is TRBJ2-5, with D perhaps TRBD1 (6 bases). The CDR3 covers 13 residues. Trimming stripped 6 bases from V and 5 bases from J, with 13 bases between. Germline assignment: CDR1 MGHRA and CDR2 YSYEKL. This chain's CDR3 is CASRDTGKETQYF. DNA of the CDR3: TGCGCCAGCAGAGATACAGGGAAGGAGACCCAGTACTTC.

CDR3 bases: TGTGCCAGCAGCTTTGGTCAGGCGAACACCGGGGAGCTGTTTTTT. Amino acid sequence: CASSFGQANTGELFF. The J gene is TRBJ2-2, the V gene TRBV5-8; D not certain. Trimming pared 2 bases from V and 0 bases from J, leaving 8 bases between. The length of the CDR3 is 15 residues. Per germline, CDR1 SGHTS and CDR2 YDEGEE.

The V gene is TRBV6-4, the J gene TRBJ2-1; 16 nucleotides agree with TRBD2. This CDR3 has 16 amino acids. Germline trimming cut 4 bases from V and 7 bases from J; bases unmatched to any gene: 4. The germline V gene has CDR1 MRHNA and CDR2 SNTAGT. The CDR3 sequence: CASSGGTSGRANEQFF. In DNA form, the CDR3 reads TGTGCCAGCAGTGGAGGGACTAGCGGGAGGGCGAATGAGCAGTTCTTC.

V usage is TRBV6-5 and J usage is TRBJ2-5; D may be TRBD1 or TRBD2 (5 bases each). The CDR3 length is 14 residues. Germline CDR1 reads MNHEY; CDR2 reads SVGAGI. Trimming stripped 0 bases from V and 4 bases from J, with 9 bases between. Here the CDR3 DNA reads TGTGCCAGCAGTTACTCAGCTGGGACAGAGACCCAGTACTTC. Translating gives CASSYSAGTETQYF.

V is TRBV12-5 and J is TRBJ2-3, with a possible D match to TRBD1 (6 bases). Trimming pared 5 bases from V and 2 bases from J, leaving 8 bases between. The CDR3 contains 13 residues. Germline V gene data show CDR1 as LGHNT and CDR2 as FRNRAP. CDR3 sequence: CASGRTDTDTQYF. CDR3 nucleotides: TGTGCTAGTGGTCGGACAGACACAGATACGCAGTATTTT.

The V and J genes are TRBV7-2 and TRBJ1-2, with D perhaps TRBD1 (5 bases). The V end was cut by 3 bases, the J end by 0 bases, with 8 bases between. Germline CDR1 and CDR2: SGHTA and FQGNSA. This CDR3 has 14 amino acids. The CDR3 is CASSFGGANYGYTF. In DNA, the CDR3 is TGTGCCAGCAGCTTCGGGGGAGCTAACTATGGCTACACCTTC.

This rearrangement joins TRBV5-1 to TRBJ2-1, with TRBD2 matching over 8 bases. Germline values: CDR1 SGHRS, CDR2 YFSETQ. Germline trimming cut 5 bases from V and 10 bases from J; bases unmatched to any gene: 11. CDR3 size: 14 residues. In DNA, the CDR3 is TGCGCCAGCAGTTTCGCGGGAGGCCCAACAGAGCAGTTCTTC. This gives the protein CASSFAGGPTEQFF.

The V gene is TRBV28, the J gene TRBJ1-2, with D hard to call. CDR1 and CDR2 from the germline V gene are MDHEN and SYDVKM. The V and J ends lost 5 bases and 7 bases respectively, with 11 bases between them. The CDR3 loop spans 12 amino acids. The CDR3 DNA follows: TGTGCCAGCAGTGCGGAGTTTGCTGGCTACACCTTC. Translated, it gives CASSAEFAGYTF.

This sequence joins TRBV12-5 and TRBJ1-1, with D possibly TRBD1 on 6 matching bases. CDR1 LGHNT and CDR2 FRNRAP come from the germline V gene. The CDR3 loop spans 14 amino acids. V was shortened by 5 bases and J by 6 bases, with 16 bases between the two germline ends. This CDR3 is CASGPDGGAAEAFF. The CDR3, as DNA: TGTGCTAGTGGTCCCGATGGGGGGGCGGCTGAAGCTTTCTTT.

The J gene is TRBJ1-2, the V gene TRBV6-6; a weak D match, TRBD1 (5 bases). V lost 0 bases and J lost 3, with 8 bases in between. The length of the CDR3 is 14 residues. The germline CDR1 and CDR2 sequences are MNHNY and SVGAGI (reference sequence). DNA for the CDR3: TGTGCCAGCAGTTACTCGGGGCAGGACTATGGCTACACCTTC. Translated, it gives CASSYSGQDYGYTF.